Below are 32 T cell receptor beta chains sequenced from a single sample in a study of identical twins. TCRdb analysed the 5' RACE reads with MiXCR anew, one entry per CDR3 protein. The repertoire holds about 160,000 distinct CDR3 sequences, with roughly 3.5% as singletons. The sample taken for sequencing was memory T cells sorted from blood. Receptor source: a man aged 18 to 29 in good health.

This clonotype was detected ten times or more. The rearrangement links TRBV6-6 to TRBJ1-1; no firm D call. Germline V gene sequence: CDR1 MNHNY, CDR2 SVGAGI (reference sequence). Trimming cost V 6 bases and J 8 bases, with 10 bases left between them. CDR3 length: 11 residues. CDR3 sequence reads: CASRLLGEAFF. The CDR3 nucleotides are TGTGCCAGCAGATTACTAGGGGAAGCTTTCTTT.

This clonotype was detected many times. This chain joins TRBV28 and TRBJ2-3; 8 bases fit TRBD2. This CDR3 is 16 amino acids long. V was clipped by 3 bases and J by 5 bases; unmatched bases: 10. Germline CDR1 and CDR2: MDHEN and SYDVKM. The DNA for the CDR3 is TGTGCCAGCAGTTTTTTAGGCGGGAGGAGGCGAGATACGCAGTATTTT. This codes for CASSFLGGRRRDTQYF.

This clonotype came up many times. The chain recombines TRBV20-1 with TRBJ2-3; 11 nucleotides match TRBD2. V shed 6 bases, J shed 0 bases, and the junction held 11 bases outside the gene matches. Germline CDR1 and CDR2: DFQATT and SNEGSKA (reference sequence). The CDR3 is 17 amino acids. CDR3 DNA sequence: TGCAGTGCCGAAGGCGGGACTAGCGGAGGGAGCACAGATACGCAGTATTTT. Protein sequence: CSAEGGTSGGSTDTQYF.

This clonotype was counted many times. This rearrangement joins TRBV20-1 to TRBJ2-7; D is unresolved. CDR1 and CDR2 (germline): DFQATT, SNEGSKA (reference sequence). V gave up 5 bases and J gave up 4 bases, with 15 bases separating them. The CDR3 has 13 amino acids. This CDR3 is CSAPSDTQYEQYF. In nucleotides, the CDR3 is TGCAGTGCTCCCTCGGATACTCAATACGAGCAGTACTTC.

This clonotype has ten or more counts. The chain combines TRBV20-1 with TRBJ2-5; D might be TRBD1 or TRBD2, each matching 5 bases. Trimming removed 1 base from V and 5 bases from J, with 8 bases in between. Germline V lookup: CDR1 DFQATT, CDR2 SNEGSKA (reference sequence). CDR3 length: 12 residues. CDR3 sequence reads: CSARAGSETQYF. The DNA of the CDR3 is TGCAGTGCTAGAGCAGGGAGCGAGACCCAGTACTTC.

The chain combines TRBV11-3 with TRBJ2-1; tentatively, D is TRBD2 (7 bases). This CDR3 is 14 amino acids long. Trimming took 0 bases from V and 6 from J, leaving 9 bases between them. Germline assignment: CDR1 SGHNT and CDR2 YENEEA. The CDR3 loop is CASSLDGGLNEQFF. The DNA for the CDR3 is TGTGCCAGCAGCTTAGACGGGGGGCTCAATGAGCAGTTCTTC.

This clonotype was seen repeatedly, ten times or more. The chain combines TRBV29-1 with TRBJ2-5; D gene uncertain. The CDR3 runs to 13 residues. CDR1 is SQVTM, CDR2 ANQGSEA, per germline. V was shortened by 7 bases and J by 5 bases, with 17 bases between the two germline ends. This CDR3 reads CSAVLVSRETQYF. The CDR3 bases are TGCAGCGCCGTGCTTGTATCCCGGGAGACCCAGTACTTC. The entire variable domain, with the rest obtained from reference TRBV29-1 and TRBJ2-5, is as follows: SAVISQKPSRDICQRGTSLTIQCQVDSQVTMMFWYRQQPGQSLTLIATANQGSEATYESGFVIDKFPISRPNLTFSTLTVSNMSPEDSSIYLCSAVLVSRETQYFGPGTRLLVL.

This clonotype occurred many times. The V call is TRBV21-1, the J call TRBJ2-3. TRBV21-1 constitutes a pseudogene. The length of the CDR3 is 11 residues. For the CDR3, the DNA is TGTGCCAGCGGGCAAGGAGATACGCAGTATTTT. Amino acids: CASGQGDTQYF.

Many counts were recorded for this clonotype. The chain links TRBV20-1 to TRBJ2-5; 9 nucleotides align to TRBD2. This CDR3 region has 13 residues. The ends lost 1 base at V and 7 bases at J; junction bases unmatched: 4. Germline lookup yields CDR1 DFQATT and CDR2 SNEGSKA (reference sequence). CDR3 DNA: TGCAGTGCTAGAGGGGCTAGCGGGACGACCCAGTACTTC. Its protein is CSARGASGTTQYF.

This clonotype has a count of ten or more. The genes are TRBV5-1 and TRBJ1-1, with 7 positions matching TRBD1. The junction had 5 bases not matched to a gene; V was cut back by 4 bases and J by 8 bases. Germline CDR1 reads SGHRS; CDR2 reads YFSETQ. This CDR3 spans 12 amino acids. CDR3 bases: TGCGCCAGCAGCCACAACAGGGGCGAAGCTTTCTTT. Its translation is CASSHNRGEAFF.

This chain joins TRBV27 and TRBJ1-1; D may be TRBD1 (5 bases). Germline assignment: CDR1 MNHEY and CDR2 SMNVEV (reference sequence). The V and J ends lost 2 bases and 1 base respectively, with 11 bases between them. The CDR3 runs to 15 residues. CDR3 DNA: TGTGCCAGCAGTTTACTTGGGGGGAAGAACACTGAAGCTTTCTTT. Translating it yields CASSLLGGKNTEAFF.

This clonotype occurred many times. The CDR3 nucleotides read TGTGCCAGCAGCGTAGTCGGTGGCGGACAGGGCCTCCAAGAGACCCAGTACTTC. Translating it yields CASSVVGGGQGLQETQYF. The J gene is TRBJ2-5, the V gene TRBV9; 8 bases match TRBD1. The CDR3 is made up of 18 amino acids. The germline V gene has CDR1 SGDLS and CDR2 YYNGEE. The V and J ends lost 0 bases and 1 base, in that order; junction bases with no gene match: 11.

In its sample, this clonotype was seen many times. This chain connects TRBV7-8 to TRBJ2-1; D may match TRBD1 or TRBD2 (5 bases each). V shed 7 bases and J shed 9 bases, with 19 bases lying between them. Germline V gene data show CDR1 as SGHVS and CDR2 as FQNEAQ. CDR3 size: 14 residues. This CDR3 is CASNKGRLGSEQFF. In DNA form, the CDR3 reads TGTGCCAGCAACAAGGGACGCCTGGGTAGTGAGCAGTTCTTC.

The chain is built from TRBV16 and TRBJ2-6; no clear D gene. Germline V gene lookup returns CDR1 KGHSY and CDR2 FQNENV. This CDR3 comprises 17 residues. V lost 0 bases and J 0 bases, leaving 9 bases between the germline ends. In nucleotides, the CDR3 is TGTGCCAGCAGCCAATCCCCCGCCTTCTCTGGGGCCAACGTCCTGACTTTC. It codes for CASSQSPAFSGANVLTF.

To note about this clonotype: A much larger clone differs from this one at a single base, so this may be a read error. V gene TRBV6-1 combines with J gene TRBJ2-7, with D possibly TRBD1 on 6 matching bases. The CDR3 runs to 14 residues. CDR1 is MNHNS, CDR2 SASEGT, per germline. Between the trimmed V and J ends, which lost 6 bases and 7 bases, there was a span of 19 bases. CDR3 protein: CASRPQGITGEQYF. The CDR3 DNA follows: TGTGCCAGCAGACCACAGGGTATCACAGGGGAGCAGTACTTC.

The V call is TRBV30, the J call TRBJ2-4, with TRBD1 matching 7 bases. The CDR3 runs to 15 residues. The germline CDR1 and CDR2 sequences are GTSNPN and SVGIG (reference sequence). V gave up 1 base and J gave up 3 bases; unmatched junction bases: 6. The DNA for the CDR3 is TGTGCCTGGAGTGAAACCGGGACAGACAAAAACATTCAGTACTTC. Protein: CAWSETGTDKNIQYF.

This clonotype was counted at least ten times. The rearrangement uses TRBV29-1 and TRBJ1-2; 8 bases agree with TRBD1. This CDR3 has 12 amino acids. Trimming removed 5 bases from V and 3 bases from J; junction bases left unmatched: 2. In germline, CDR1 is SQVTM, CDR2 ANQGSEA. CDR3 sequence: CSVKTGDYGYTF. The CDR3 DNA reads TGCAGCGTTAAGACAGGGGACTATGGCTACACCTTC.

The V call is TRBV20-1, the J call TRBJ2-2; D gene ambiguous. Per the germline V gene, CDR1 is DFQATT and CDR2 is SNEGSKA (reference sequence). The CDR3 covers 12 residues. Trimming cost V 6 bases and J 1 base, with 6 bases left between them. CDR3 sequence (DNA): TGCAGTGCGCCCCGGAACACCGGGGAGCTGTTTTTT. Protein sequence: CSAPRNTGELFF.

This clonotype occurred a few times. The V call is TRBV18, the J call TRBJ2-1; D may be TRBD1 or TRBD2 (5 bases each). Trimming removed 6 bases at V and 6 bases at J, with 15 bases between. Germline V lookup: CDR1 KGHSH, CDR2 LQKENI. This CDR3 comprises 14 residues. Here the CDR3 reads CASSPGPRGNEQFF. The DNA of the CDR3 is TGTGCCAGCTCTCCGGGACCTAGGGGCAATGAGCAGTTCTTC.

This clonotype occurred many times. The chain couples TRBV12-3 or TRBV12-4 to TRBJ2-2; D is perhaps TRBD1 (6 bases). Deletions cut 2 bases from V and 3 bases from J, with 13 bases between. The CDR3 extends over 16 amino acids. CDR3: CASSLNQGFDTGELFF. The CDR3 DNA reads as TGTGCCAGCAGTTTAAACCAGGGGTTCGACACCGGGGAGCTGTTTTTT.

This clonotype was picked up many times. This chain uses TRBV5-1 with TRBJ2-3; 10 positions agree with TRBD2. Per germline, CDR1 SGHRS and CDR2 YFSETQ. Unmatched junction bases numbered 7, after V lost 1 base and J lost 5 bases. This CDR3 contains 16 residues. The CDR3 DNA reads TGCGCCAGCAGCTTGTTCTCTAGCGGGAGTTTAGATACGCAGTATTTT. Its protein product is CASSLFSSGSLDTQYF.

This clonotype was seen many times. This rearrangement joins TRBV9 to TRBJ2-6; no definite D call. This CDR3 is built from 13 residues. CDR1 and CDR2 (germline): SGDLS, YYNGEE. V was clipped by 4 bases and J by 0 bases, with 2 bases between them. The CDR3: CASSTSGANVLTF. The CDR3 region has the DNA TGTGCCAGCAGCACCTCTGGGGCCAACGTCCTGACTTTC.

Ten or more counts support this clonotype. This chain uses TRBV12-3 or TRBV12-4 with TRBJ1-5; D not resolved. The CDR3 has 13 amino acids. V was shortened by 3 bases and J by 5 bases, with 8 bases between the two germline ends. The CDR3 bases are TGTGCCAGCAGTTTGTTACGGGATCAGCCCCAGCATTTT. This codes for CASSLLRDQPQHF.

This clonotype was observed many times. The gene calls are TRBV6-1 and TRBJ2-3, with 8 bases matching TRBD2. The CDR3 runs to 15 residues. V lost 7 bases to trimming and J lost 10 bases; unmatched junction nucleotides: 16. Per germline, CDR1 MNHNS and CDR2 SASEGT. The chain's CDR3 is CASTESGTSGSPQYF. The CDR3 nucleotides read TGTGCCAGCACCGAAAGCGGCACTAGCGGAAGTCCGCAGTATTTT.

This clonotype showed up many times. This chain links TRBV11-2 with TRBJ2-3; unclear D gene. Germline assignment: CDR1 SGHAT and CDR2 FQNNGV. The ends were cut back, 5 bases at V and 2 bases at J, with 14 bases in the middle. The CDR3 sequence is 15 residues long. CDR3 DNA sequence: TGTGCCAGCAGCATCCAGCGAACAAACACAGATACGCAGTATTTT. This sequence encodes CASSIQRTNTDTQYF. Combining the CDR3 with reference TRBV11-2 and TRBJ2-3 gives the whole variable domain EAGVAQSPRYKIIEKRQSVAFWCNPISGHATLYWYQQILGQGPKLLIQFQNNGVVDDSQLPKDRFSAERLKGVDSTLKIQPAKLEDSAVYLCASSIQRTNTDTQYFGPGTRLTVL.

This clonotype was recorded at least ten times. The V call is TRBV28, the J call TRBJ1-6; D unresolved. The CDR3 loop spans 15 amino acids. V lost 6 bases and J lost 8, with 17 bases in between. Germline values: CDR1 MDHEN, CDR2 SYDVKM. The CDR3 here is CASRTLFLTDSPLHF. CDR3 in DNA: TGTGCCAGCAGGACGCTTTTCCTAACGGATTCACCCCTCCACTTT.

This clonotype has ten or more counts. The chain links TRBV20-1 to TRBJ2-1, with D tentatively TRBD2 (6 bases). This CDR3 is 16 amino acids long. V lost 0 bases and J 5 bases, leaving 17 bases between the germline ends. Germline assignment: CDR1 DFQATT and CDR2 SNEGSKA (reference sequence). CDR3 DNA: TGCAGTGCTAGAGATAGGGCGACTAGGAGACACAATGAGCAGTTCTTC. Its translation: CSARDRATRRHNEQFF.

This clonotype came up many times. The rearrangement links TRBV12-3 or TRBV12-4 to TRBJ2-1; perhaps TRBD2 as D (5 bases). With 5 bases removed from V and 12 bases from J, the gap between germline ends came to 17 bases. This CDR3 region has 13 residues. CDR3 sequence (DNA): TGTGCCAGCAGTCTCACGGGAAGCCACGGGCAGTTCTTC. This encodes CASSLTGSHGQFF.

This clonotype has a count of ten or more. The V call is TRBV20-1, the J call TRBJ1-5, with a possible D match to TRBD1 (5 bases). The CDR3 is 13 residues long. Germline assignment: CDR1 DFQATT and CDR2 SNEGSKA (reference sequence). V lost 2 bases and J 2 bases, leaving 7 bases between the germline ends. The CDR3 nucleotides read TGCAGTGCTAGAATACAGGGCAATCAGCCCCAGCATTTT. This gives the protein CSARIQGNQPQHF.

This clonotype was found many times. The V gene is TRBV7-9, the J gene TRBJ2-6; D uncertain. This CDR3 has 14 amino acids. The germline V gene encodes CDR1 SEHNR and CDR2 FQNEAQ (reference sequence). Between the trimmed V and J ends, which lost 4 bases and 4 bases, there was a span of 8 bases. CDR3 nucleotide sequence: TGTGCCAGCAGCTATCTTCGGGGGGCCAACGTCCTGACTTTC. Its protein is CASSYLRGANVLTF.

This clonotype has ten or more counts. As DNA, the CDR3 is TGCAGTGCGGCTAAAATCGGTGCGGGAGATACGCAGTATTTT. Protein: CSAAKIGAGDTQYF. The rearrangement links TRBV20-1 to TRBJ2-3; D may be TRBD2 (5 bases). This CDR3 spans 14 amino acids. Trimming stripped 6 bases from V and 5 bases from J, with 18 bases between. Looked up from germline, CDR1 is DFQATT and CDR2 is SNEGSKA (reference sequence).

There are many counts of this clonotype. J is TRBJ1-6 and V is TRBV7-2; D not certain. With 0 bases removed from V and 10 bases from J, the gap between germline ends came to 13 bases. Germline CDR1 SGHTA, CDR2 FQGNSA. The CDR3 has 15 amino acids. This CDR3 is CASSLAGAVRSPLHF. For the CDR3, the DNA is TGTGCCAGCAGCTTAGCAGGTGCGGTCCGCTCACCCCTCCACTTT.